Sequencing of this TCR beta chain was carried out in a study of T-cell memory formation after mild COVID-19. At the level of the study: There were largely donor-specific TCR clusters. General study points: Contracting clones localized mainly to CM and EM when CD4+ and mainly to EMRA when CD8+. Prior to infection, memory already included some responding clones, suggesting cross-reactive memory joined.

In the case of this clonotype: Its antigen remains unknown.

CDR3 length: 14 residues. V lost 1 base and J lost 2, with 9 bases in between. TCRdb analysed the 5' RACE reads with MiXCR anew, one entry per CDR3 protein. The data show about 160,000 distinct CDR3 sequences, roughly 31% seen once. The TCR originated in an adult woman who had mild COVID-19 (a few samples of this study predate the infection). Cell type and time point are not known. The chain is built from TRBV12-3 or TRBV12-4 and TRBJ2-7; D remains unclear. Sequences were obtained from PBMCs or a T cell subset sorted from them (not recorded which). CDR3 protein: CASSLGYVTYEQYF. The CDR3 nucleotides are TGTGCCAGCAGTTTAGGGTACGTCACCTACGAGCAGTACTTC.